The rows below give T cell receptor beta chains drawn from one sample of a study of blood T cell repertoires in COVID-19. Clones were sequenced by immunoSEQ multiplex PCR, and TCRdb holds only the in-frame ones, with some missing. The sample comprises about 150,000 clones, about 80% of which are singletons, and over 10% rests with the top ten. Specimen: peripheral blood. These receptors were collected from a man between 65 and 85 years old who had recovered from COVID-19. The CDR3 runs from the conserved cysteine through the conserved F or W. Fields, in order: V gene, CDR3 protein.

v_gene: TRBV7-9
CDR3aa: CASSFLRTSGRGIEEELFF

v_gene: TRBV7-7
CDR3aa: CASSPLGGGEQYF

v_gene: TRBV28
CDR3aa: CASSLAGSTDTQYF

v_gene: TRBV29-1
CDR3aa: CSVERRVRVGGAFF

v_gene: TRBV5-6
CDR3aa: CASSEFGTNEKLFF

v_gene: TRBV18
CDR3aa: CASSPGAGEQYF

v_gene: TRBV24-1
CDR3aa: CATSGPKREGWEQFF

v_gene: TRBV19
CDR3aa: CASSPADFGQGAGTEAFF

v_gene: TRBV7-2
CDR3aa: CASSFQQGLYEQYF

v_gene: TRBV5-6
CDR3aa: CASTRGGGNLQQPQHF

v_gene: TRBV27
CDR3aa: CASIQGGTDTQYF

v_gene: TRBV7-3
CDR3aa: CASSGGGTGQGNGYTF

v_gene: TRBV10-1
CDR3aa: CASSDASGMVSGELFF

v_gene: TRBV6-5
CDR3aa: CASSYSKTRGLYGYTF

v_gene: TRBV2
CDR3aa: CASSGTGARGEKLFF

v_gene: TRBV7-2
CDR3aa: CASSRAGVGEKLFF

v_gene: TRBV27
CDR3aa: CASSTRQMTSVVYNEQFF